Below are 6 T cell receptor beta chains sequenced from a single sample in a study of hypomethylating agent response in myelodysplastic syndrome. Here immunoSEQ multiplex PCR was the method, and the copy in TCRdb shows in-frame clones only, minus some. The table has 2,500 to 3,000 clones, approximately 81% seen once. This sample comprised bone marrow, obtained before or after starting hypomethylating agent treatment for myelodysplastic syndrome (not recorded which). Receptors were obtained from a human donor with myelodysplastic syndrome.

The chain combines TRBV18 with TRBJ2-2; D is unclear. Germline CDR1 reads KGHSH; CDR2 reads LQKENI. The CDR3 is 14 amino acids. V dropped 5 bases and J dropped 1 base, with 8 bases sitting between them. The CDR3: CASSAIGNTGELFF. The CDR3 nucleotides are TGTGCCAGCTCAGCTATAGGGAACACCGGGGAGCTGTTTTTT.

The CDR3 loop reads CATSRDYFEQYF. The CDR3 region has the DNA TGTGCCACCAGCAGAGATTATTTCGAGCAGTACTTC. The chain employs TRBV15 and TRBJ2-7; D remains unclear. V was clipped by 0 bases and J by 6 bases, with 6 bases between them. The CDR3 is made up of 12 amino acids. The V gene's germline CDR1 is LNHNV and CDR2 YYDKDF (reference sequence).

V gene TRBV11-3 combines with J gene TRBJ2-2; TRBD2 aligns across 9 bases. Trimming cost V 5 bases and J 0 bases; bases outside gene matches: 7. From germline, CDR1 is SGHNT and CDR2 YENEEA. The CDR3 sequence is 17 residues long. The CDR3 bases are TGTGCCAGCAGCATGGATACTAGCGGGCCGAACACCGGGGAGCTGTTTTTT. This encodes CASSMDTSGPNTGELFF.

J is TRBJ2-7 and V is TRBV29-1; perhaps TRBD1 as D (5 bases). Germline CDR1 SQVTM, CDR2 ANQGSEA. The CDR3 covers 13 residues. V was clipped by 6 bases and J by 3 bases, with 15 bases between them. The CDR3 loop is CSVPASQGYEQYF. Written as DNA, the CDR3 is TGCAGCGTGCCGGCGAGTCAGGGCTACGAGCAGTACTTC.

The chain links TRBV5-1 to TRBJ2-7; D gene unclear. Trimming removed 7 bases from V and 7 bases from J, with 12 bases in between. Germline V gives CDR1 SGHRS, CDR2 YFSETQ. The CDR3 is 11 amino acids. The CDR3 reads CASGASREQYF. DNA for the CDR3: TGCGCCAGCGGAGCCTCGAGGGAGCAGTACTTC.

The chain recombines TRBV7-9 with TRBJ2-3; 12 bases are shared with TRBD2. The CDR3 loop spans 12 amino acids. V lost 4 bases to trimming and J lost 15 bases; unmatched junction nucleotides: 5. In germline, CDR1 is SEHNR, CDR2 FQNEAQ (reference sequence). CDR3 loop: CASSSGLAGLYF. The CDR3 nucleotides read TGTGCCAGCAGCTCCGGACTAGCGGGGCTATATTTT. Using reference TRBV7-9 and TRBJ2-3 for the parts outside the CDR3, the full variable domain is DTGVSQNPRHKITKRGQNVTFRCDPISEHNRLYWYRQTLGQGPEFLTYFQNEAQLEKSRLLSDRFSAERPKGSFSTLEIQRTEQGDSAMYLCASSSGLAGLYFGPGTRLTVL.